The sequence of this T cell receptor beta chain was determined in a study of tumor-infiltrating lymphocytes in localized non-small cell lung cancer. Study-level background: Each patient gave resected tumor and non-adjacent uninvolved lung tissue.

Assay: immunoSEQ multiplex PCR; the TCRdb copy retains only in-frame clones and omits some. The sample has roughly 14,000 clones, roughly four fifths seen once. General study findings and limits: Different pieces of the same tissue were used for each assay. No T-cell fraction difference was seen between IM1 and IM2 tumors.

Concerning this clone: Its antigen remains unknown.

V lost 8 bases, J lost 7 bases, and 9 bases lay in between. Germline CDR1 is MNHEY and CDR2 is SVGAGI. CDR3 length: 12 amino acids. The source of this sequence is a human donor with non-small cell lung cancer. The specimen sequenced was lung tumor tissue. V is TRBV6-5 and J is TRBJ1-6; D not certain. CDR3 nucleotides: TGTGCCAGCGGCGGAATAAATTCACCCCTCCACTTT. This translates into CASGGINSPLHF.